This T cell receptor (beta chain) was recovered during a study of early T cells in non-severe SARS-CoV-2 infection. Molecules of cDNA were individually given unique molecular identifiers that were attached to them. From the 5' RACE reads, TCRdb called clonotypes with MiXCR, one entry per CDR3 protein. The table records 40,000 to 50,000 distinct CDR3 sequences, over 5% of them present only once. This clonotype was detected many times. Between the trimmed V and J ends, which lost 0 bases and 8 bases, there was a span of 5 bases. Looked up from germline, CDR1 is SGHRS and CDR2 is YFSETQ. This CDR3 is 12 amino acids long.

This specimen consisted of whole blood, obtained at baseline. This sequence originates from an adult who was a healthcare worker with PCR-confirmed SARS-CoV-2 infection or an uninfected control (not recorded which). V gene TRBV5-1 combines with J gene TRBJ2-2, with D unresolved. The CDR3 DNA is TGCGCCAGCAGCTTGGAGGCAGGGGAGCTGTTTTTT. Protein sequence: CASSLEAGELFF.